The source of this T cell receptor (beta chain) is a study of T cells expressing NK-cell markers. Study-wide results and caveats: The leading position in the CD3+CD56-NKG2C+ fraction of several donors also went to these clonotypes.

TCRdb re-called the 5' RACE reads, yielding one record per CDR3 amino acid sequence without DNA. This table holds about 390,000 distinct CDR3 sequences. Regarding this clonotype: The antigen remains undetermined.

This CDR3 region has 16 residues. The germline CDR1 and CDR2 sequences are LGHNA and YNFKEQ. The sample was blood T cells: a sorted CD56 or NKG2C T cell subset, CD4+ or CD8+ T cells, or bulk PBMC T cells (not recorded which). The gene calls are TRBV4-2 and TRBJ2-3; TCRdb names TRBD2, which stays unverified in the absence of DNA. The sequence was collected from a woman aged 45-65 years in good health. The CDR3 sequence: CASSVGEGQGTDTQYF.